This T cell receptor beta chain was sequenced for a study of blood T cell repertoires in COVID-19. Turning to the study itself: The origin of the acute and convalescent COVID-19 samples was the United States, Italy and Spain. The analysed material was cDNA or gDNA that came from T cells, B-cell-depleted T cells, or PBMCs.

In the original processing: Scientists estimated how many nucleated cells there were by amplifying reference gene primers. Some clones are missing from TCRdb's copy, which holds only in-frame ones; the method was immunoSEQ multiplex PCR. V and J calls and clone size are given by that table; D and trimming were obtained from the DNA. The sample lists 53,000 or so clones; around 84% were seen once. The germline V gene has CDR1 SGHNT and CDR2 YENEEA. The CDR3 consists of 15 residues. V lost 5 bases to trimming and J lost 1 base, with 11 bases between them. The clonotype comes from a man aged 70-80 years with active COVID-19. This chain uses TRBV11-3 with TRBJ2-2; the D gene is possibly TRBD2 (5 bases). The sequenced material came from peripheral blood. The CDR3 sequence: CASSPMGRNTGELFF. The CDR3 nucleotides are TGTGCCAGCAGCCCGATGGGGAGGAACACCGGGGAGCTGTTTTTT.